This T cell receptor beta chain originates from a study of blood T cells in healthy people across ages. Looking at the study overall: For every two T cells, template switching captured about one barcoded beta molecule.

It was with a sample-barcoded 5' primer and a J-beta primer mix that a second PCR of roughly 6 to 11 cycles was run. Every single cDNA molecule received a tag from a template-switch adaptor with 12 random nucleotides. One entry per CDR3 protein results from TCRdb running MiXCR on the 5' RACE reads. This repertoire shows just over 800,000 distinct CDR3 sequences, about 62% found once; its top ten account for about a quarter. V dropped 0 bases and J dropped 4 bases, with 15 bases sitting between them. In germline, CDR1 is LNHNV, CDR2 YYDKDF (reference sequence). The CDR3 runs to 17 residues. Study-wide findings and caveats: Per million T cells, the diversity of TCR beta decreased roughly linearly as age advanced.

With respect to this clonotype: Its antigen is not identified.

Sequenced sample: blood. The genes are TRBV15 and TRBJ2-2, with TRBD1 as a possible D gene (5 bases). This clonotype originated in a man in his thirties or forties in good health. CDR3 nucleotide sequence: TGTGCCACCAGCAGAGAGGGGCAGGCCCCGGGCACCGGGGAGCTGTTTTTT. This codes for CATSREGQAPGTGELFF.